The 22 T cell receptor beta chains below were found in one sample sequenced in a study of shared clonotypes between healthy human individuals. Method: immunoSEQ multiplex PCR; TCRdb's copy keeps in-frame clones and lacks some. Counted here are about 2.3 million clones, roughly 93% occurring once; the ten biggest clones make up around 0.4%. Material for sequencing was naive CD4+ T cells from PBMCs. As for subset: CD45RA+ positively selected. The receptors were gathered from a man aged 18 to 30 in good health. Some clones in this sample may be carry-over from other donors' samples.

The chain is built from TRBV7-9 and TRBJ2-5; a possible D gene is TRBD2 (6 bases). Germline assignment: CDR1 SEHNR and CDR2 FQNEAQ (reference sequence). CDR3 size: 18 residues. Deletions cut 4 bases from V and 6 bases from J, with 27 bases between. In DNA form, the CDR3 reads TGTGCCAGCAGCTCCCTCGGGACTGCATTAGGGTATGGAAAGACCCAGTACTTC. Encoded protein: CASSSLGTALGYGKTQYF.

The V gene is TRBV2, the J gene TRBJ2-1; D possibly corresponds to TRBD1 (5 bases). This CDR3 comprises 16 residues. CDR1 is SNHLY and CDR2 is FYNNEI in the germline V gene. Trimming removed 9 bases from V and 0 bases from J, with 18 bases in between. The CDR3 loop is CASYRTGYSSYNEQFF. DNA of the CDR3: TGTGCCAGTTACAGAACAGGTTACAGCTCCTACAATGAGCAGTTCTTC.

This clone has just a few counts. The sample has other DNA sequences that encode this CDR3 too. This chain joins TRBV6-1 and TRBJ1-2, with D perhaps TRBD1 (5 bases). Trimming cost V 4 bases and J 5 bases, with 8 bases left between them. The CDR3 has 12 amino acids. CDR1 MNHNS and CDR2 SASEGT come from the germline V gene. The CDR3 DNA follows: TGTGCCAGCAGTGGTCAGGGATATGGCTACACCTTC. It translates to CASSGQGYGYTF.

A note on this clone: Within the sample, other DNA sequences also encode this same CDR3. The CDR3 DNA reads TGCAGTGCTGACGACAGGGTTGAAGCTTTCTTT. As protein: CSADDRVEAFF. The chain uses TRBV20-1 and TRBJ1-1, with 7 positions matching TRBD1. The CDR3 has 11 amino acids. Trimming at V came to 5 bases and at J to 7 bases, leaving 4 bases not matched to a gene. Per germline, CDR1 DFQATT and CDR2 SNEGSKA (reference sequence).

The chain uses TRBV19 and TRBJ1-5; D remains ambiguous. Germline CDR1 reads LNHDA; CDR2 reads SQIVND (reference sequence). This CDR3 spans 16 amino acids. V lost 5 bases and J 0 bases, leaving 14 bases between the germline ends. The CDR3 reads CASSVTTPYSNQPQHF. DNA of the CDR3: TGTGCCAGTAGTGTCACTACACCTTATAGCAATCAGCCCCAGCATTTT.

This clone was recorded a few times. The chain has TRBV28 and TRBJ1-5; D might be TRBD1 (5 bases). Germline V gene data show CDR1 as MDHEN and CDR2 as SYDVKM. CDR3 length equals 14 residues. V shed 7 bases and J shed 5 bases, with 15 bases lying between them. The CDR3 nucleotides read TGTGCCAGCAACCCAGGGCGGCGAGATCAGCCCCAGCATTTT. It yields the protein CASNPGRRDQPQHF. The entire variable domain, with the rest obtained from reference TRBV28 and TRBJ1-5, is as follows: DVKVTQSSRYLVKRTGEKVFLECVQDMDHENMFWYRQDPGLGLRLIYFSYDVKMKEKGDIPEGYSVSREKKERFSLILESASTNQTSMYLCASNPGRRDQPQHFGDGTRLSIL.

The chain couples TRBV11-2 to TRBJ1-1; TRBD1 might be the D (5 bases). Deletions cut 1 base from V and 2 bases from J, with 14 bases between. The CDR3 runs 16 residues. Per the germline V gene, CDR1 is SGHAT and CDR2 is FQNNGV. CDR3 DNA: TGTGCCAGCAGCTTAGTCGGGGGTCAGATTAACACTGAAGCTTTCTTT. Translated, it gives CASSLVGGQINTEAFF.

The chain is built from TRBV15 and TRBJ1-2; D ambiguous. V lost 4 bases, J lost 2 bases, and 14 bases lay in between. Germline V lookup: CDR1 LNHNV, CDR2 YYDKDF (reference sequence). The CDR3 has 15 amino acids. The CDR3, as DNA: TGTGCCACCAGCACTAGTGGGGTTATAAACTATGGCTACACCTTC. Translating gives CATSTSGVINYGYTF.

The CDR3 DNA reads as TGTGCCAGCAGTGAATATCCGCGCGGGTTGAACTATGGCTACACCTTC. As protein: CASSEYPRGLNYGYTF. V and J are TRBV2 and TRBJ1-2; no reliable D call. The germline V gene encodes CDR1 SNHLY and CDR2 FYNNEI. Trimming pared 2 bases from V and 2 bases from J, leaving 15 bases between. The CDR3 covers 16 residues.

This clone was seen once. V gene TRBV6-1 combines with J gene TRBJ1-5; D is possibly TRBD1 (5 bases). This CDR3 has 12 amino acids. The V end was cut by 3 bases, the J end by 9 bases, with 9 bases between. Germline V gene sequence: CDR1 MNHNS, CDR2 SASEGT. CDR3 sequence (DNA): TGTGCCAGCAGTGAGGGGGGACGGCCCCAGCATTTT. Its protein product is CASSEGGRPQHF.

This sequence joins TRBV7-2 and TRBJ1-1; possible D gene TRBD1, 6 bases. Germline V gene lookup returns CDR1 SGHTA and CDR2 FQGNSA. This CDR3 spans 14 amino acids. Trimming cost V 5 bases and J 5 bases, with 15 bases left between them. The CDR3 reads CASSPTRGDTEAFF. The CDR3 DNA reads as TGTGCCAGCAGCCCAACGAGGGGGGATACTGAAGCTTTCTTT. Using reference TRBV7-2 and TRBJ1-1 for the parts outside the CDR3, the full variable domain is GAGVSQSPSNKVTEKGKDVELRCDPISGHTALYWYRQSLGQGLEFLIYFQGNSAPDKSGLPSDRFSAERTGGSVSTLTIQRTQQEDSAVYLCASSPTRGDTEAFFGQGTRLTVV.

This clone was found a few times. The CDR3 nucleotides are TGTGCCAGCAGTCCGCTGGGAGTCGGTGAAAAACTGTTTTTT. Amino acids: CASSPLGVGEKLFF. The rearrangement links TRBV6-5 to TRBJ1-4; no clear D. V lost 5 bases, J lost 7 bases, and 14 bases lay in between. Per the germline V gene, CDR1 is MNHEY and CDR2 is SVGAGI. The CDR3 contains 14 residues.

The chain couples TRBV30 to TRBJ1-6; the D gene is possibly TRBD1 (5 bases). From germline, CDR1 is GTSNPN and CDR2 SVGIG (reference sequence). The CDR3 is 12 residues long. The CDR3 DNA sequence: TGTGCTCAGGGAAGGGGCAATTCACCCCTCCACTTT. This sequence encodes CAQGRGNSPLHF.

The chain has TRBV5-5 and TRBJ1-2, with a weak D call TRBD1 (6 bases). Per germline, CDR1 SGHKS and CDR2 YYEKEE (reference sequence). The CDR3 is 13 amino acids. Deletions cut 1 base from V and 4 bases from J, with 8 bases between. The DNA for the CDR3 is TGTGCCAGCAGCTTGCCGGGGGCCTATGGCTACACCTTC. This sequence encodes CASSLPGAYGYTF.

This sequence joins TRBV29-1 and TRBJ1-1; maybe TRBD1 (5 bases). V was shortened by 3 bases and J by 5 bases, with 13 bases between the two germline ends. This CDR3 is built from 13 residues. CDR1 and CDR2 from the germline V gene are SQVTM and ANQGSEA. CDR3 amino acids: CSVERRGETEAFF. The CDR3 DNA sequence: TGCAGCGTTGAGAGAAGAGGGGAGACTGAAGCTTTCTTT.

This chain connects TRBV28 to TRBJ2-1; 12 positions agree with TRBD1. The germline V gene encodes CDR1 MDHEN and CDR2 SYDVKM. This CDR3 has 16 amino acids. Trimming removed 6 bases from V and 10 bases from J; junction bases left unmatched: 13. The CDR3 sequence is CASSPRGGQGAYEQFF. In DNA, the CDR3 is TGTGCCAGCAGCCCCCGGGGGGGACAGGGGGCGTACGAGCAGTTCTTC.

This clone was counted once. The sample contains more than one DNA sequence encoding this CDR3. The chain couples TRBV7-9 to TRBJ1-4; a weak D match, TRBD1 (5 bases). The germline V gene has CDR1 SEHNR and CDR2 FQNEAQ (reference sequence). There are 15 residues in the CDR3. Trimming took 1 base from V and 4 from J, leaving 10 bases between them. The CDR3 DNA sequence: TGTGCCAGCAGCTTAGGGGACCGAGATAATGAAAAACTGTTTTTT. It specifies CASSLGDRDNEKLFF.

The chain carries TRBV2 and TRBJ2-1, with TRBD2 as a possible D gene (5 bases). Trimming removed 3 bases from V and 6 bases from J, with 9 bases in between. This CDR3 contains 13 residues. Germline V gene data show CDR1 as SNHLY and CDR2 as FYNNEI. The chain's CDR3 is CASSEASGNEQFF. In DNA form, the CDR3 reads TGTGCCAGCAGTGAGGCCAGCGGCAATGAGCAGTTCTTC.

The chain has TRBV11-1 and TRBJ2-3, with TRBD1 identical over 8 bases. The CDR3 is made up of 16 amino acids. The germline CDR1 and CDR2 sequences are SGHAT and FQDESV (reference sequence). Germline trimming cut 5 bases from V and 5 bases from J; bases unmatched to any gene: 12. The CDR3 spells CASSPRQGAPLDTQYF. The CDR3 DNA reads TGTGCCAGCAGCCCAAGGCAGGGGGCGCCTCTAGATACGCAGTATTTT.

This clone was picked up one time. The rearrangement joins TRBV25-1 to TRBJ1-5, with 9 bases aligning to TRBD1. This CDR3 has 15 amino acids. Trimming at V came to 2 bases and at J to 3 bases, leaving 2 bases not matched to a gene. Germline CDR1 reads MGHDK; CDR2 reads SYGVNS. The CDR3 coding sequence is TGTGCCAGCAGTGAAGGGACAGGGATCAATCAGCCCCAGCATTTT. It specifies CASSEGTGINQPQHF.

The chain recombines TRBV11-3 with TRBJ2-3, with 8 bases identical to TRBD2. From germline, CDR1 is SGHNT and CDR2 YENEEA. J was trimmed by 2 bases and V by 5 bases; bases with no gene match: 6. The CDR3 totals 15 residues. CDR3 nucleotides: TGTGCCAGCAGCAAAGGACTAGCCGTCACAGATACGCAGTATTTT. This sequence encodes CASSKGLAVTDTQYF.

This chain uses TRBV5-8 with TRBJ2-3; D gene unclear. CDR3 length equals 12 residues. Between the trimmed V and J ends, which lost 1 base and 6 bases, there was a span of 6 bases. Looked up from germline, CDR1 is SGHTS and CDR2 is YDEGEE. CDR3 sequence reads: CASSLTGDTQYF. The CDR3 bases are TGTGCCAGCAGCTTGACCGGGGATACGCAGTATTTT.